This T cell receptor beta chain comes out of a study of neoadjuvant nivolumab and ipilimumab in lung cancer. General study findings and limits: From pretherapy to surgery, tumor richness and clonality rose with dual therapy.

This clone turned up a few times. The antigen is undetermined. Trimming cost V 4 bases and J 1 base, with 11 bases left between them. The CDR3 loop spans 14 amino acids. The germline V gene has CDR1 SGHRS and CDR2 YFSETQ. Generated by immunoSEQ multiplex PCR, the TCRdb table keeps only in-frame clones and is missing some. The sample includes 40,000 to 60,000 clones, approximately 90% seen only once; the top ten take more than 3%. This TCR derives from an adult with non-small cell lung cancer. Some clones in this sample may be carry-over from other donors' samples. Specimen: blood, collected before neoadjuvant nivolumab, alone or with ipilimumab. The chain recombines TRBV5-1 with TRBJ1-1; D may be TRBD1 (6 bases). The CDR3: CASSLRQANTEAFF. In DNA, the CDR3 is TGCGCCAGCAGCCTAAGACAGGCGAACACTGAAGCTTTCTTT.